These 13 T cell receptor beta chains originate from one sample sequenced in a study of OX40 agonist ivuxolimab in advanced cancers. Sequencing used immunoSEQ multiplex PCR; TCRdb keeps in-frame clones, though not all of them. The sample includes around 29,000 clones, roughly 87% of them seen just once. Here the sequenced sample was CD4+ or CD8+ T cells sorted from blood, taken in a trial of the OX40 agonist ivuxolimab. The receptors derive from an adult with an advanced solid tumor such as melanoma, head and neck, liver or kidney cancer.

Notes on this clone: Its ends do not fully match the called genes, so a read error is possible. The chain has TRBV5-1 and TRBJ1-4; 9 nucleotides line up with TRBD1. The CDR3 totals 19 residues. CDR1 SGHRS and CDR2 YFSETQ come from the germline V gene. CDR3 nucleotide sequence: TGCGCCAGCAGCTTTGATCCCGGGACAGGGACCTCAACAAATGAAAAACTGTTTTTT. Translation: CASSFDPGTGTSTNEKLFF.

A single count supports this clone. The V and J genes are TRBV7-3 and TRBJ1-1, with no clear D. The CDR3 totals 14 residues. Between the trimmed V and J ends, which lost 1 base and 0 bases, there was a span of 6 bases. From germline, CDR1 is SGHTA and CDR2 FQGTGA. The CDR3 DNA sequence: TGTGCCAGCAGCTTAAATCCTCTGAACACTGAAGCTTTCTTT. It codes for CASSLNPLNTEAFF.

In its sample, this clone was seen once. The V and J genes are TRBV7-3 and TRBJ2-1, with 7 positions matching TRBD2. CDR1 is SGHTA, CDR2 FQGTGA, per germline. The CDR3 has 15 residues. J lost 0 bases, V lost 2 bases, and 1 base had no gene match. This CDR3 reads CASSLGGDSYNEQFF. The CDR3 DNA is TGTGCCAGCAGCTTAGGGGGGGACTCCTACAATGAGCAGTTCTTC.

The rearrangement joins TRBV7-9 to TRBJ1-1, with a tentative D call TRBD1 (5 bases). The CDR3 has 13 amino acids. V lost 1 base to trimming and J lost 5 bases, with 8 bases between them. From germline, CDR1 is SEHNR and CDR2 FQNEAQ (reference sequence). This chain's CDR3 is CASSLDGGTEAFF. The CDR3, as DNA: TGTGCCAGCAGCTTAGACGGGGGAACTGAAGCTTTCTTT.

Written as DNA, the CDR3 is TGTGCCAGCAGCCCACAGGGGGCGATGAACACTGAAGCTTTCTTT. It encodes CASSPQGAMNTEAFF. The chain joins TRBV7-6 to TRBJ1-1; 9 nucleotides line up with TRBD1. Germline lookup yields CDR1 SGHVS and CDR2 FNYEAQ. The CDR3 runs to 15 residues. The trim removed 5 bases at V and 0 bases at J, leaving 4 bases unmatched.

The chain combines TRBV7-2 with TRBJ2-7; 8 nucleotides match TRBD2. The CDR3 totals 15 residues. Trimming at V came to 5 bases and at J to 5 bases, leaving 11 bases not matched to a gene. Per germline, CDR1 SGHTA and CDR2 FQGNSA. DNA of the CDR3: TGTGCCAGCAGCCGGGGGGGGCTAGCTGTCCACGAGCAGTACTTC. The encoded protein is CASSRGGLAVHEQYF. Complete variable domain (other parts from reference TRBV7-2 and TRBJ2-7): GAGVSQSPSNKVTEKGKDVELRCDPISGHTALYWYRQSLGQGLEFLIYFQGNSAPDKSGLPSDRFSAERTGGSVSTLTIQRTQQEDSAVYLCASSRGGLAVHEQYFGPGTRLTVT.

V usage is TRBV5-1 and J usage is TRBJ1-4; 7 positions agree with TRBD1. V lost 3 bases, J lost 4 bases, and 3 bases stayed unmatched. Germline V gene lookup returns CDR1 SGHRS and CDR2 YFSETQ. This CDR3 spans 14 amino acids. The CDR3 nucleotides read TGCGCCAGCAGCTCATGGGACAGTAATGAAAAACTGTTTTTT. It is translated as CASSSWDSNEKLFF. Full variable domain (rest looked up from reference TRBV5-1 and TRBJ1-4): KAGVTQTPRYLIKTRGQQVTLSCSPISGHRSVSWYQQTPGQGLQFLFEYFSETQRNKGNFPGRFSGRQFSNSRSEMNVSTLELGDSALYLCASSSWDSNEKLFFGSGTQLSVL.

The chain uses TRBV5-1 and TRBJ1-1; tentatively, D is TRBD1 (5 bases). The germline V gene encodes CDR1 SGHRS and CDR2 YFSETQ. Trimming took 0 bases from V and 7 from J, leaving 16 bases between them. The CDR3 totals 15 residues. CDR3 DNA: TGCGCCAGCAGCTTGGGTCTCAGGGACGCAGTTGAAGCTTTCTTT. It encodes CASSLGLRDAVEAFF.

The chain employs TRBV28 and TRBJ1-4, with 11 bases lining up with TRBD1. V was pared by 7 bases and J by 8 bases, with 15 bases of the junction left unmatched. CDR1 is MDHEN and CDR2 is SYDVKM in the germline V gene. The CDR3 has 17 residues. The DNA for the CDR3 is TGTGCCAGCACCCCTCGCCTTCCGGGACAGGGGGAAGAAAAACTGTTTTTT. This gives the protein CASTPRLPGQGEEKLFF.

This clone came up once. The V call is TRBV30, the J call TRBJ1-5, with 7 bases fitting TRBD1. After removal of 0 bases from V and 4 bases from J, the junction contained 6 bases not matched to a gene. From germline, CDR1 is GTSNPN and CDR2 SVGIG (reference sequence). The CDR3 extends over 15 amino acids. The CDR3 DNA reads TGTGCCTGGAGTGTACAGGGCAGGGGGAATCAGCCCCAGCATTTT. Translating gives CAWSVQGRGNQPQHF.

The rearrangement uses TRBV29-1 and TRBJ1-2; D call uncertain. This CDR3 has 12 residues. With 0 bases removed from V and 8 bases from J, the gap between germline ends came to 10 bases. Germline CDR1 reads SQVTM; CDR2 reads ANQGSEA. The CDR3 reads CSVEEGGAGYTF. In nucleotides, the CDR3 is TGCAGCGTTGAAGAAGGCGGTGCCGGCTACACCTTC.

This chain uses TRBV7-8 with TRBJ1-1; D call uncertain. V gave up 1 base and J gave up 4 bases, with 13 bases separating them. CDR3 size: 15 residues. CDR1 SGHVS and CDR2 FQNEAQ come from the germline V gene. CDR3 coding DNA: TGTGCCAGCAGCTTAGAGGCCGCCACGGGCACTGAAGCTTTCTTT. This translates into CASSLEAATGTEAFF. Variable domain in full (rest from reference TRBV7-8 and TRBJ1-1): GAGVSQSPRYKVAKRGQDVALRCDPISGHVSLFWYQQALGQGPEFLTYFQNEAQLDKSGLPSDRFFAERPEGSVSTLKIQRTQQEDSAVYLCASSLEAATGTEAFFGQGTRLTVV.

The chain has TRBV7-9 and TRBJ2-7; D is unclear. Trimming stripped 4 bases from V and 0 bases from J, with 7 bases between. The germline gives CDR1 SEHNR, CDR2 FQNEAQ (reference sequence). This CDR3 has 13 amino acids. CDR3 sequence (DNA): TGTGCCAGCAGCTCATCCAGCTCCTACGAGCAGTACTTC. Translated: CASSSSSSYEQYF.